Presented here are 9 T cell receptor beta chains from one specimen sequenced in a study of T cell repertoires in cytomegalovirus infection. Their antigen targets remain unknown. From the reads, TCRdb called clonotypes with MiXCR, one entry per CDR3 protein. Seen here are approximately 730,000 distinct CDR3 sequences, around 32% observed once, and the top ten hold roughly 20%. Source: cultured PBMCs, taken from culture after CMV antigen stimulation. These receptors all come from a human donor in good health (CMV status not recorded). Some clones in this sample may be carry-over from other donors' samples.

The chain is built from TRBV5-5 and TRBJ1-6; 10 nucleotides agree with TRBD1. V lost 4 bases to trimming and J lost 7 bases; unmatched junction nucleotides: 8. The CDR3 has 16 residues. CDR1 is SGHKS, CDR2 YYEKEE, per germline (reference sequence). CDR3 in amino acids: CASSKGQGGRNSPLHF. CDR3 bases: TGTGCCAGCAGCAAAGGACAGGGGGGTAGGAATTCACCCCTCCACTTT.

This chain uses TRBV24-1 with TRBJ2-6; D may be TRBD1 (6 bases). The CDR3 loop spans 14 amino acids. Germline V gene lookup returns CDR1 KGHDR and CDR2 SFDVKD. V dropped 12 bases and J dropped 4 bases, with 15 bases sitting between them. CDR3 loop: CAAQQGAGANVLTF. The CDR3 region has the DNA TGTGCCGCACAACAGGGCGCGGGGGCCAACGTCCTGACTTTC.

The genes are TRBV4-3 and TRBJ2-1, with D possibly matching TRBD2 (6 bases). V shed 0 bases and J shed 6 bases, with 15 bases lying between them. CDR3 length: 16 residues. The germline CDR1 and CDR2 sequences are LGHNA and YSLEER. CDR3 DNA sequence: TGCGCCAGCAGCCAAGATGGACCCCGGCGGGGCAATGAGCAGTTCTTC. Protein product: CASSQDGPRRGNEQFF.

This chain connects TRBV7-2 to TRBJ2-3, with 14 bases fitting TRBD2. The germline gives CDR1 SGHTA, CDR2 FQGNSA. This CDR3 comprises 18 residues. After removal of 6 bases from V and 3 bases from J, the junction contained 11 bases not matched to a gene. CDR3 nucleotide sequence: TGTGCCAGCAGGCCATTCCGACTAGCGGGAGGGGGTACAGATACGCAGTATTTT. Its translation is CASRPFRLAGGGTDTQYF.

This sequence joins TRBV19 and TRBJ2-1; TRBD2 agrees at 12 bases. Germline CDR1 reads LNHDA; CDR2 reads SQIVND (reference sequence). The CDR3 consists of 18 residues. Unmatched junction bases numbered 16, after V lost 5 bases and J lost 8 bases. CDR3 loop: CASSPRLAGDLGTDEQFF. CDR3 in DNA: TGTGCCAGTAGTCCCCGACTAGCGGGGGACCTGGGGACCGATGAGCAGTTCTTC.

This clonotype was observed a handful of times. The CDR3 region is CASSLAQVPQPQHF. For the CDR3, the DNA is TGTGCCAGCAGCCTAGCCCAGGTGCCTCAGCCCCAGCATTTT. V gene TRBV12-3 or TRBV12-4 combines with J gene TRBJ1-5; D call uncertain. The CDR3 loop spans 14 amino acids. V lost 6 bases, J lost 6 bases, and 15 bases lay in between.

On this clonotype: This may arise from a read error, as a much more abundant clone is one base away. Since the CDR3 does not end with the conserved phenylalanine or tryptophan, this likely comes from a read error. V usage is TRBV7-2 and J usage is TRBJ2-7; 13 nucleotides align to TRBD2. Per the germline V gene, CDR1 is SGHTA and CDR2 is FQGNSA. CDR3 length: 14 amino acids. V was clipped by 5 bases and J by 4 bases; unmatched bases: 2. The CDR3 spells CASSATSGRYEQYL. The CDR3, as DNA: TGTGCCAGCAGCGCGACTAGCGGGAGGTACGAGCAGTACTTG.

The genes are TRBV6-4 and TRBJ2-5; D is unclear. The CDR3 is made up of 12 amino acids. In germline, CDR1 is MRHNA, CDR2 SNTAGT. The V gene lost 0 bases and the J gene lost 7 bases, with 6 bases spanning the gap. The CDR3 nucleotides read TGTGCCAGCAGTGACTCTTCCGGGACCCAGTACTTC. Residues: CASSDSSGTQYF.

The chain couples TRBV5-5 to TRBJ1-4; 8 bases fit TRBD1. The V segment lost 2 bases and the J segment 7 bases; nucleotides outside the gene matches: 4. The CDR3 extends over 14 amino acids. From germline, CDR1 is SGHKS and CDR2 YYEKEE (reference sequence). CDR3 sequence (DNA): TGTGCCAGCAGCTTAAGACAGGGGAGTGAAAAACTGTTTTTT. Protein sequence: CASSLRQGSEKLFF.